This T cell receptor beta chain was observed in a study of T-cell memory formation after mild COVID-19. One entry per CDR3 protein, called by TCRdb with MiXCR from the 5' RACE reads. The sample holds about 320,000 distinct CDR3 sequences, around 15% seen once. V lost 2 bases and J 5 bases, leaving 12 bases between the germline ends. CDR1 MNHNS and CDR2 SASEGT come from the germline V gene. The CDR3 is 14 residues long. This clonotype appeared many times. Antigen specificity is unknown. Overall study results and limits: Contracting clones localized mainly to CM and EM when CD4+ and mainly to EMRA when CD8+. Day 15 to 85 contractors were CD4/CD8 balanced; later expanders leaned CD4+.

This clonotype was sampled from a man aged 18 to 30 who had mild COVID-19 (a few samples of this study predate the infection). Cell type and time point are not known. The sample consisted of PBMCs or a T cell subset sorted from them (not recorded which). V and J are TRBV6-1 and TRBJ2-5; maybe TRBD2 (5 bases). The CDR3 nucleotides are TGTGCCAGCAGTGAATCGGGCGGGTGGGAGACCCAGTACTTC. Its protein is CASSESGGWETQYF.